A selection of T cell receptor beta chains follows, all from one sample in a study of CD8+ T cells in alopecia areata. The assay was immunoSEQ multiplex PCR, and TCRdb's table has in-frame clones only and misses some. The data contain 140,000 to 150,000 clones, around 51% of them seen just once; the ten biggest clones take up 0.8% to 1%. The material sequenced was CD4+ T cells sorted from blood, taken at week 0. The origin of the receptors is a human donor with alopecia areata. CDR3s include the opening cysteine and the closing phenylalanine or tryptophan. The order of the fields is V gene, clone size, J gene, D gene, CDR3 DNA, CDR3 protein. D genes are given only for firm matches. Some rows have no size entry. The others give once, few or many, or a class for an expanded clone.

TRBV13	few	TRBJ2-5	.	TGTGCCAGCAGCCCACCGGTGGCTGAGACCCAGTACTTC	CASSPPVAETQYF
TRBV4-1	.	TRBJ2-7	TRBD2	TGCGCCAGCAGCCAAGTACTAGCGGGGGCTCCCCTCTACGAGCAGTACTTC	CASSQVLAGAPLYEQYF
TRBV29-1	few	TRBJ2-3	TRBD2	TGCAGCACGGACCGTCGGCGGGAGGGCCGAGATACGCAGTATTTT	CSTDRRREGRDTQYF
TRBV30	.	TRBJ1-3	.	TGTGCCTGGAGTGCGGGGCCTACCAACACCATATATTTT	CAWSAGPTNTIYF
TRBV29-1	few	TRBJ2-1	.	TGCAGCGTGGGGGGTTACAATGAGCAGTTCTTC	CSVGGYNEQFF
TRBV30	.	TRBJ1-4	.	TGTGCCTGGAGTGTCGGTGGGCTCGGGGAAAAACTGTTTTTT	CAWSVGGLGEKLFF
TRBV7-2	.	TRBJ2-5	TRBD2	TGTGCCAGCAGCTTGGGACTAGCGCCTGGGGCCCAGTACTTC	CASSLGLAPGAQYF
TRBV5-1	.	TRBJ2-5	.	TGCGCCAGCAGCCAGGGGACGAGACAAGAGACCCAGTACTTC	CASSQGTRQETQYF
TRBV30	few	TRBJ1-5	.	TGTGCCTGGGCGCGGACGAACAATCAGCCCCAGCATTTT	CAWARTNNQPQHF
TRBV29-1	.	TRBJ2-7	TRBD2	TGCAGCGCCGGACTAGCGGGAGCCGAGCAGTACTTC	CSAGLAGAEQYF
TRBV29-1	.	TRBJ2-1	.	TGCAGCCTAAAACTAGCCAATGAGTTCGATGAGCAGTTCTTC	CSLKLANEFDEQFF
TRBV11-2	.	TRBJ1-1	.	TGTGCCAGCAGCTTAGGACGCGGATTAGAAGCTTTCTTT	CASSLGRGLEAFF
TRBV15	.	TRBJ2-4	.	TGTGCCACCAGCAGAGATGAGGCCCTGGGGTACATTCAGTACTTC	CATSRDEALGYIQYF
TRBV7-9	.	TRBJ2-1	.	TGTGCCAGCAGCCGAAGCGAGGGCCGAAACAATGAGCAGTTCTTC	CASSRSEGRNNEQFF
TRBV28	few	TRBJ2-3	.	TGTGCCAGCAGTTTAAGGCGGCGCACAGATACGCAGTATTTT	CASSLRRRTDTQYF
TRBV30	few	TRBJ1-2	.	TGTGCCTGGGGCCTACAATCTAACTATGGCTACACCTTC	CAWGLQSNYGYTF
TRBV28	few	TRBJ1-2	.	TGTGCCAGCAGTTTTGAGCGGAGGGGCTATGGCTACACCTTC	CASSFERRGYGYTF
TRBV29-1	few	TRBJ1-2	.	TGCAGCGTTGTAGTTGACAGGAGCTATGGCTACACCTTC	CSVVVDRSYGYTF
TRBV2	.	TRBJ1-2	.	TGTGCCAGCAGTGAAGGGTTGGGCAGCAGTAACTATGGCTACACCTTC	CASSEGLGSSNYGYTF
TRBV2	.	TRBJ1-5	TRBD1	TGTGCCAGCAGTCCCCGGACAGGTAATCAGCCCCAGCATTTT	CASSPRTGNQPQHF
TRBV10-3	.	TRBJ2-1	TRBD2	TGTGCCATCAGAAGGGGACTAGCGGGAGGGAATGAGCAGTTCTTC	CAIRRGLAGGNEQFF
TRBV7-2	.	TRBJ2-5	.	TGTGCCAGCGGGACCCCAGGGTTGGAGACCCAGTACTTC	CASGTPGLETQYF
TRBV4-1	.	TRBJ2-5	TRBD1	TGCGCCAGCAGCCAGCGCCCCGGACAGGGGAAAGAGACCCAGTACTTC	CASSQRPGQGKETQYF
TRBV13	.	TRBJ1-2	TRBD1	TGTGCCAGCAGCCGGGACAGGGTCTATGGCTACACCTTC	CASSRDRVYGYTF
TRBV28	.	TRBJ1-2	TRBD1	TGTGCCAGCAATCCGGGACAGCGATTATATGGCTACACCTTC	CASNPGQRLYGYTF
TRBV7-8	.	TRBJ2-1	TRBD2	TGTGCCAGCAGCTTAAGTAACGGGGGGAATGAGCAGTTCTTC	CASSLSNGGNEQFF
TRBV27	.	TRBJ2-7	TRBD1	TGTGCCAGCAGTTTATCGACAGGGAGCTCCTACGAGCAGTACTTC	CASSLSTGSSYEQYF
TRBV29-1	.	TRBJ1-1	.	TGCAGCGTTGACGGGATAATGAACACTGAAGCTTTCTTT	CSVDGIMNTEAFF
TRBV18	.	TRBJ2-7	.	TGTGCCAGCTCACCTGATCCCGGCGAGCAGTACTTC	CASSPDPGEQYF
TRBV5-4	.	TRBJ2-7	TRBD1	TGTGCCAGCAGCCGGGGACAGATCTACGAGCAGTACTTC	CASSRGQIYEQYF
TRBV7-2	few	TRBJ1-2	.	TGTGCCAGCAGTCGACTAGGCTATGGCTACACCTTC	CASSRLGYGYTF
TRBV9	few	TRBJ1-1	.	TGTGCCAGCAGCGTAGTAGGGAGGGGGGACACTGAAGCTTTCTTT	CASSVVGRGDTEAFF
TRBV5-1	.	TRBJ2-5	.	TGCGCCAGCAGCGGGGGGTCACAAGAGACCCAGTACTTC	CASSGGSQETQYF
TRBV30	few	TRBJ2-1	.	TGTGCCTGCAACCCTTGGGGGTACAATGAGCAGTTCTTC	CACNPWGYNEQFF
TRBV7-9	.	TRBJ1-2	.	TGTGCCAGCAGCTCAGGAGGGCCAACTTATGGCTACACCTTC	CASSSGGPTYGYTF
TRBV10-3	.	TRBJ2-7	.	TGTGCCATCAGGGGACCAAACTACGAGCAGTACTTC	CAIRGPNYEQYF
TRBV30	.	TRBJ1-2	.	TGTGCCTGGAAATATCGGGGTGGCTACACCTTC	CAWKYRGGYTF
TRBV9	.	TRBJ2-2	.	TGTGCCAGCAGCGTAAGCGGGCCGAACACCGGGGAGCTGTTTTTT	CASSVSGPNTGELFF
TRBV19	many	TRBJ1-2	.	TGTGCCAGTAAGTTGGAAGATGGCTACACCTTC	CASKLEDGYTF
TRBV29-1	.	TRBJ2-7	.	TGCAGCGTTGAACAAGTCTCAGGGGTTTTCTACGAGCAGTACTTC	CSVEQVSGVFYEQYF
TRBV7-2	.	TRBJ2-3	TRBD2	TGTGCCAGCAGCGCCCCCGGAGCGGGGGACACAGATACGCAGTATTTT	CASSAPGAGDTDTQYF
TRBV6-5	.	TRBJ1-2	.	TGTGCCAGCAGCAACGACAGAGCCTGGGGCTACACCTTC	CASSNDRAWGYTF
TRBV9	once	TRBJ2-5	TRBD2	TGTGCCAGCAGCGCGACTAGCGGGAGAGGAGAGACCCAGTACTTC	CASSATSGRGETQYF
TRBV2	few	TRBJ2-1	TRBD2	TGTGCCAGCGGGACTAGCGGTAATGAGCAGTTCTTC	CASGTSGNEQFF
TRBV5-1	.	TRBJ1-5	TRBD1	TGCGCCAGCAGCCCACAGGGGGAGTCCAATCAGCCCCAGCATTTT	CASSPQGESNQPQHF
TRBV29-1	.	TRBJ1-1	.	TGCAGCGTTGTATCGGATCACATGAACACTGAAGCTTTCTTT	CSVVSDHMNTEAFF
TRBV20-1	few	TRBJ1-4	.	TGCAGTGCTGGCCTGGGAGAAAAACTGTTTTTT	CSAGLGEKLFF
TRBV28	.	TRBJ2-7	TRBD2	TGTGCCAGCAGGTATCCTAGCGGGCGCGTCTACGAGCAGTACTTC	CASRYPSGRVYEQYF
TRBV14	.	TRBJ2-1	.	TGTGCCAGCAGCCAAGGCCCCCTTATATTTCCGAGACTGGGTTACAATGAGCAGTTCTTC	CASSQGPLIFPRLGYNEQFF
TRBV7-2	few	TRBJ1-1	.	TGTGCCAGCAGAAGAGACAGGAACACTGAAGCTTTCTTT	CASRRDRNTEAFF
TRBV5-1	.	TRBJ2-7	.	TGCGCCAGCAGCGACCCGGGAGTTTACGAGCAGTACTTC	CASSDPGVYEQYF
TRBV4-3	.	TRBJ1-5	TRBD1	TGCGCCAGCAGCCAACACTGGACAGGGTCTCAGCCCCAGCATTTT	CASSQHWTGSQPQHF
TRBV29-1	.	TRBJ2-3	TRBD1	TGCAGCGTGGGGGACAGGGCGTTCACAGATACGCAGTATTTT	CSVGDRAFTDTQYF